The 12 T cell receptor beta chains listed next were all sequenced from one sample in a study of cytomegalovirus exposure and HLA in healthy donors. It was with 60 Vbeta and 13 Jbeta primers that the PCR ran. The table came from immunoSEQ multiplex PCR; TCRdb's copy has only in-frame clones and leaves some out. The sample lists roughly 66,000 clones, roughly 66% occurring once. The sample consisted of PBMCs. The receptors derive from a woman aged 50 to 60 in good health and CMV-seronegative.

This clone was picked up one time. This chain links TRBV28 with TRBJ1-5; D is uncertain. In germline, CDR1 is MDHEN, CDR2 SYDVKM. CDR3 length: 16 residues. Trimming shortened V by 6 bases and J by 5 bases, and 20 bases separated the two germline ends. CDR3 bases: TGTGCCAGCAGACAAGGACTGCCCCGTTGGGATCAGCCCCAGCATTTT. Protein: CASRQGLPRWDQPQHF.

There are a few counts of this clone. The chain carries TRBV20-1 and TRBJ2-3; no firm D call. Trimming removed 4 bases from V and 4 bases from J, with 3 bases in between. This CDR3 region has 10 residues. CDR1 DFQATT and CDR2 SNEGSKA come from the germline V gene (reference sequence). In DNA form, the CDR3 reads TGCAGTGCTATAGCAGATACGCAGTATTTT. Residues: CSAIADTQYF.

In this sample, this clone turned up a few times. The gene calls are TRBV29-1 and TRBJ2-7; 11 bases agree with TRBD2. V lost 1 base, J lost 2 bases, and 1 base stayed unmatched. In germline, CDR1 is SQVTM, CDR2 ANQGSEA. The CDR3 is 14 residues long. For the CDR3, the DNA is TGCAGCGTTGAAGTACTAGCGGGAGCCTACGAGCAGTACTTC. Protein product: CSVEVLAGAYEQYF.

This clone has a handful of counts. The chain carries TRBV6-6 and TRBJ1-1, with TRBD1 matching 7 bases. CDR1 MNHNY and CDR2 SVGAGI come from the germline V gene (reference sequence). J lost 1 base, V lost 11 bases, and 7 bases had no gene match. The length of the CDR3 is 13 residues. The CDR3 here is CAGTTGRNTEAFF. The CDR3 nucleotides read TGTGCCGGAACGACAGGGAGGAACACTGAAGCTTTCTTT.

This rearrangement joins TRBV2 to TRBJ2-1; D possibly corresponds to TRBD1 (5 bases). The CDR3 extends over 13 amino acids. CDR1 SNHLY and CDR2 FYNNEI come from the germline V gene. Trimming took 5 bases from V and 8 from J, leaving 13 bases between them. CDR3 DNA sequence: TGTGCCAGCAGTCCAGGGTCTGGGGATGAGCAGTTCTTC. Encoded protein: CASSPGSGDEQFF.

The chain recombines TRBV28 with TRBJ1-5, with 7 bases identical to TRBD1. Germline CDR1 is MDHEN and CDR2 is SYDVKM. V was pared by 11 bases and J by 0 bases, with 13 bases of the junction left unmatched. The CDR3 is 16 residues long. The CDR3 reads CAGQTGPASSNQPQHF. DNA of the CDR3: TGTGCCGGCCAGACAGGGCCGGCCTCTAGCAATCAGCCCCAGCATTTT.

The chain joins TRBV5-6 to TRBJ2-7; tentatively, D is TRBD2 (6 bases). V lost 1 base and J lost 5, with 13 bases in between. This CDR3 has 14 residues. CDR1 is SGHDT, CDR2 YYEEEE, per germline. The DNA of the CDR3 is TGTGCCAGCAGCTTGATACTAGCTATCCACGAGCAGTACTTC. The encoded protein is CASSLILAIHEQYF.

As DNA, the CDR3 is TGTGCCAGCAGTTTTCCGGGACAGATCAACTATGGCTACACCTTC. Translated: CASSFPGQINYGYTF. This chain uses TRBV28 with TRBJ1-2, with TRBD1 identical over 7 bases. V lost 3 bases to trimming and J lost 2 bases; unmatched junction nucleotides: 6. The CDR3 is 15 residues long. Germline V gene sequence: CDR1 MDHEN, CDR2 SYDVKM.

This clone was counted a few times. The CDR3 is CASSLSLARYEQYF. The CDR3 region has the DNA TGTGCCAGCAGCTTATCCCTGGCCCGCTACGAGCAGTACTTC. The chain has TRBV11-2 and TRBJ2-7; D gene uncertain. CDR1 SGHAT and CDR2 FQNNGV come from the germline V gene. The CDR3 has 14 amino acids. V was pared by 2 bases and J by 3 bases, with 11 bases between.

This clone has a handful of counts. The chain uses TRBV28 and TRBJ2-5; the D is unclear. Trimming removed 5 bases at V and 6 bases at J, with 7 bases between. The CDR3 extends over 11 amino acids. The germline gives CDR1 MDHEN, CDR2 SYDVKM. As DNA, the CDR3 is TGTGCCAGCAGTCAGACTCAGACCCAGTACTTC. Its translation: CASSQTQTQYF.

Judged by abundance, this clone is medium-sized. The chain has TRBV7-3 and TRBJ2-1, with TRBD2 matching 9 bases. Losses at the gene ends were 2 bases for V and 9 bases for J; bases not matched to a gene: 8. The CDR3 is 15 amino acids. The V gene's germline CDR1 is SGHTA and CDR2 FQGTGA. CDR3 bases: TGTGCCAGCAGCTTATTGACTAGCGGAGGAGGTGAGCAGTTCTTC. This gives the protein CASSLLTSGGGEQFF.

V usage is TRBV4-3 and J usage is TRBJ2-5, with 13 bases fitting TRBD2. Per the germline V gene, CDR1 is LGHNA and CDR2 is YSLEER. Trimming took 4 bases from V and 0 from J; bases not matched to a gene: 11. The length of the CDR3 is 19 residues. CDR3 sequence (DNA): TGCGCCAGCAGCCTCTCAGGAGCGGGACTAGCGGGGTACCAAGAGACCCAGTACTTC. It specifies CASSLSGAGLAGYQETQYF.